This section outlines one T cell receptor beta chain sequence together with its context. Its target is unknown. The data originate from a study of beta chain features in type 1 diabetes. Whole-study results and caveats: Fewer insertions but more deletions were seen at VDJ junctions in type 1 diabetes patients. Amplification by PCR could prefer shorter templates, with the same effect in patients and controls. The similarity of naive, central memory and Treg TCRB repertoires appeared greater among patients than among healthy donors.

Each sorted fraction was over 95% pure. The sequenced template was cDNA made from the entire isolated RNA. Data came from immunoSEQ multiplex PCR; TCRdb stores just in-frame clones and leaves some out. The data contain some 150,000 clones, about 10% of them singletons. CDR1 and CDR2 from the germline V gene are SGDLS and YYNGEE. V lost 4 bases, J lost 1 base, and 4 bases stayed unmatched. This CDR3 spans 14 amino acids. What was sequenced was central memory CD4+ T cells from blood. The V and J genes are TRBV9 and TRBJ2-7; 8 bases line up with TRBD1. This sequence was found in a man between 18 and 29 years old in good health. The CDR3, as DNA: TGTGCCAGCAGCCCACGGACAGGGTCCTACGAGCAGTACTTC. Amino acids: CASSPRTGSYEQYF.